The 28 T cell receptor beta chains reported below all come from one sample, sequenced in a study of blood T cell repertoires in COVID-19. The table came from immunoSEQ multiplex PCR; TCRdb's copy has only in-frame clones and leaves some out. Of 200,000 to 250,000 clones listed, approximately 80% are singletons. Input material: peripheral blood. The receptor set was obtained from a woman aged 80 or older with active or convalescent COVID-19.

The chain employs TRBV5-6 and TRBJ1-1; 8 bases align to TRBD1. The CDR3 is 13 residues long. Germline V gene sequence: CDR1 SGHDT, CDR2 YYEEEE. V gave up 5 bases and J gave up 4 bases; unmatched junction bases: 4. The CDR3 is CASRRTGSTEAFF. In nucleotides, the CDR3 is TGTGCCAGCAGGCGGACAGGGAGCACTGAAGCTTTCTTT.

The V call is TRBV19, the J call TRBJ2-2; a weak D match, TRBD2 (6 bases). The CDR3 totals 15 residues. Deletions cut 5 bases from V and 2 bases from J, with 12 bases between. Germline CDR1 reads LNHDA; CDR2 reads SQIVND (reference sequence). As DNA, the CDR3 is TGTGCCAGTAGTGGAGGACTATATAACACCGGGGAGCTGTTTTTT. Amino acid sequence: CASSGGLYNTGELFF.

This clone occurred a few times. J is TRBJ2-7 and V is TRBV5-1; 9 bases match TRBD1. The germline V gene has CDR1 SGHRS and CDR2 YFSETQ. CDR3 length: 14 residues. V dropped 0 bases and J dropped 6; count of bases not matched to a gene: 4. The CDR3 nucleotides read TGCGCCAGCAGCTTGGGGGACAGGGCCCCCGAGCAGTACTTC. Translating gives CASSLGDRAPEQYF.

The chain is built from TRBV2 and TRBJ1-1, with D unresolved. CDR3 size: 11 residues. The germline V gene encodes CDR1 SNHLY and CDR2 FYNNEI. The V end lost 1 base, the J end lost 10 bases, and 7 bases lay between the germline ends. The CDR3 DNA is TGTGCCAGCAGTGAAGGTTTTAGAGCTTTCTTT. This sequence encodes CASSEGFRAFF.

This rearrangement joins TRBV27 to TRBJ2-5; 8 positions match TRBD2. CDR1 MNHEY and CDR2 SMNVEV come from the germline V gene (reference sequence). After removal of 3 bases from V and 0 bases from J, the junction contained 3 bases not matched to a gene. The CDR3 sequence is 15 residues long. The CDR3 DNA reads TGTGCCAGCAGTTTCCTTAGCGGGAACCAAGAGACCCAGTACTTC. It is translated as CASSFLSGNQETQYF.

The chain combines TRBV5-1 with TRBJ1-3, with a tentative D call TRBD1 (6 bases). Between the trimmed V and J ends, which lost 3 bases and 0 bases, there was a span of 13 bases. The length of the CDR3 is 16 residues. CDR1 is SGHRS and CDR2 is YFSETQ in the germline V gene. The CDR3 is CASSWMDSSSGNTIYF. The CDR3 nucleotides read TGCGCCAGCAGCTGGATGGACAGTAGCTCTGGAAACACCATATATTTT.

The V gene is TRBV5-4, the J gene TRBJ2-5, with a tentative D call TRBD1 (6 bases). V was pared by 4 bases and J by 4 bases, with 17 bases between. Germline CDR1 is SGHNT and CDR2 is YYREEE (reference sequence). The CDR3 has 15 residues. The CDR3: CASSVDNRVGETQYF. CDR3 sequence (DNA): TGTGCCAGCAGCGTGGACAACAGGGTCGGAGAGACCCAGTACTTC.

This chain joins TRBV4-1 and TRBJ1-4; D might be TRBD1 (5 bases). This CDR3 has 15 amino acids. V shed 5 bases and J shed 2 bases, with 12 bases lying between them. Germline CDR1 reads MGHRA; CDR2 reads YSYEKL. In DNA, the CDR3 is TGCGCCAGCAGCGACCAGGGTTCGACTAATGAAAAACTGTTTTTT. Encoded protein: CASSDQGSTNEKLFF.

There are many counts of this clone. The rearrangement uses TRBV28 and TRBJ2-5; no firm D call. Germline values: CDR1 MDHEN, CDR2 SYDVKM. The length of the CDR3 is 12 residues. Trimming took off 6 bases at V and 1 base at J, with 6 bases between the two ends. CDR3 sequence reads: CASRRSQETQYF. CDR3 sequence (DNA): TGTGCCAGCAGGAGGTCCCAAGAGACCCAGTACTTC.

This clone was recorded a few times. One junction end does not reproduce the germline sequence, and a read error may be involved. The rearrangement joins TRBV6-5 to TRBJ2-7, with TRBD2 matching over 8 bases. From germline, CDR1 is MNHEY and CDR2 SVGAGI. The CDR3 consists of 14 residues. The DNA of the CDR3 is TGTGCCAGCAGGGCTATGGGTAGCGGGAAACTCGCGGACTTC. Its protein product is CASRAMGSGKLADF.

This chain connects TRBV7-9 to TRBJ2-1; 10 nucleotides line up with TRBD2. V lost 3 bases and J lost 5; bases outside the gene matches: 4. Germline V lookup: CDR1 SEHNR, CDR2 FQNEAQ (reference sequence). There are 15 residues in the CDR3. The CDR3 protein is CASSFLAGVNNEQFF. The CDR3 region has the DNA TGTGCCAGCAGCTTCCTAGCGGGAGTTAACAATGAGCAGTTCTTC.

CDR3: CASSPGFYEQYF. CDR3 nucleotide sequence: TGTGCCAGCAGCCCCGGGTTCTACGAGCAGTACTTC. The chain couples TRBV3-1 (or the pseudogene TRBV3-2) to TRBJ2-7; no clear D. CDR3 length: 12 residues. The germline V and J ends were trimmed by 4 bases and 3 bases, with 7 bases remaining between them. Germline CDR1 is LGHDT and CDR2 is YNNKEL (reference sequence).

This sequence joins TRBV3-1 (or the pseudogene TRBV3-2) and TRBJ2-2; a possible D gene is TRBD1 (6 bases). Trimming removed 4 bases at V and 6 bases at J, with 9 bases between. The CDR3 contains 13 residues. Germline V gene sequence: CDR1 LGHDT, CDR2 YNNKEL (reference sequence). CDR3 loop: CASSRTGSGELFF. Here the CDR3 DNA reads TGTGCCAGCAGCCGAACAGGGTCCGGGGAGCTGTTTTTT.

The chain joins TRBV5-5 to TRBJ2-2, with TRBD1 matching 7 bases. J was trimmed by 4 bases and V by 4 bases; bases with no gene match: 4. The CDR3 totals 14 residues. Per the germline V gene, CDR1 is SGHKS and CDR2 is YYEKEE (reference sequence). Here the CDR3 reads CASSQRTGTGELFF. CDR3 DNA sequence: TGTGCCAGCAGCCAGAGGACAGGCACCGGGGAGCTGTTTTTT.

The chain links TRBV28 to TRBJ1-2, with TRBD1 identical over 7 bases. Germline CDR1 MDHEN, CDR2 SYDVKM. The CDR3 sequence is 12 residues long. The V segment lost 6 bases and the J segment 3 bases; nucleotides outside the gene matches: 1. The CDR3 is CASSGTDYGYTF. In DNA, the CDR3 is TGTGCCAGCAGCGGGACAGACTATGGCTACACCTTC.

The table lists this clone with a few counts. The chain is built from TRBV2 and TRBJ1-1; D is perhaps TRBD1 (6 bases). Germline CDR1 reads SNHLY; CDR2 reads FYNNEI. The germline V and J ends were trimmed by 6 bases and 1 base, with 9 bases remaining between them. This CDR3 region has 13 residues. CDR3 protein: CASSKQGNTEAFF. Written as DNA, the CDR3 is TGTGCCAGCAGCAAACAGGGGAACACTGAAGCTTTCTTT.

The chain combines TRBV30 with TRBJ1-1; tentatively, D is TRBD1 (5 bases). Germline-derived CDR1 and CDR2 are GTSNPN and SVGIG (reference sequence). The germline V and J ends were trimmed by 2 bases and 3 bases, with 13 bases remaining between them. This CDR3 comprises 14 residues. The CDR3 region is CAWSISRGDTEAFF. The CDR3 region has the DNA TGTGCCTGGAGTATCTCAAGGGGTGACACTGAAGCTTTCTTT.

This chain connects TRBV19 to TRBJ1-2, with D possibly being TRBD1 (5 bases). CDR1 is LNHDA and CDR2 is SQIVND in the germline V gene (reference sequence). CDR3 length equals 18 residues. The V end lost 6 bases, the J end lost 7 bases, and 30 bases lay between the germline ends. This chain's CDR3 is CASSAVGAGNGQRGGYTF. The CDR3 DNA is TGTGCCAGTAGCGCGGTTGGGGCAGGGAATGGGCAGAGAGGTGGCTACACCTTC.

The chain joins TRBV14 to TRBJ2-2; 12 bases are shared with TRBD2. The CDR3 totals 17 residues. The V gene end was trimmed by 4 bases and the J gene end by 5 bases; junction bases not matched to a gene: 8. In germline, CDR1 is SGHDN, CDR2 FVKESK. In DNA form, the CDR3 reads TGTGCCAGCAGCCCGGGACTAGCGGGTTCGTTTACCGGGGAGCTGTTTTTT. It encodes CASSPGLAGSFTGELFF.

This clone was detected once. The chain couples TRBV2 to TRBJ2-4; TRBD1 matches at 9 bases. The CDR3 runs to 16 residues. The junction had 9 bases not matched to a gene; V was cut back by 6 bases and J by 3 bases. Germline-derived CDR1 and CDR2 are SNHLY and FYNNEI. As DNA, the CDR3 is TGTGCCAGCAGCATACAGGGGGCAAGTGGCAAAAACATTCAGTACTTC. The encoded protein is CASSIQGASGKNIQYF.

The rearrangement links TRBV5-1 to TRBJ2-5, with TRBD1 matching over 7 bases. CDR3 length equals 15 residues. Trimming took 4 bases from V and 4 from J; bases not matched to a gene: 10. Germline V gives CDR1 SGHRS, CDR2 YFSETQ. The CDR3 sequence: CASSPAPTGSETQYF. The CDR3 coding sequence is TGCGCCAGCAGCCCCGCCCCGACAGGGTCAGAGACCCAGTACTTC.

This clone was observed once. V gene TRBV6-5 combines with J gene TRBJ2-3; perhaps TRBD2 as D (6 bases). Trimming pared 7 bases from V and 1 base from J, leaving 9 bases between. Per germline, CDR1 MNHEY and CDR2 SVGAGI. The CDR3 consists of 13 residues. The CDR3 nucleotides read TGTGCCAGCAAAGCGGGCGGCACAGATACGCAGTATTTT. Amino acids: CASKAGGTDTQYF.

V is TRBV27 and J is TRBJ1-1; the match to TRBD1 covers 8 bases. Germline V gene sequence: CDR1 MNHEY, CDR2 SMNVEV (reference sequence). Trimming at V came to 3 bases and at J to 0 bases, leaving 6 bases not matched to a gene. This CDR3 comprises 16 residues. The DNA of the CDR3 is TGTGCCAGCAGTTTTCTGGACAGGGATATGAACACTGAAGCTTTCTTT. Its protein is CASSFLDRDMNTEAFF.

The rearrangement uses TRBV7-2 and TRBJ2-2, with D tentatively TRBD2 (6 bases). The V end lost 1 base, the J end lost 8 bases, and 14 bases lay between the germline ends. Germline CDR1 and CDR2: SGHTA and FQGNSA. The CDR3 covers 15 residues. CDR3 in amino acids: CASSLVGGLAGELFF. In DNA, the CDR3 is TGTGCCAGCAGCTTAGTTGGAGGGCTAGCGGGGGAGCTGTTTTTT.

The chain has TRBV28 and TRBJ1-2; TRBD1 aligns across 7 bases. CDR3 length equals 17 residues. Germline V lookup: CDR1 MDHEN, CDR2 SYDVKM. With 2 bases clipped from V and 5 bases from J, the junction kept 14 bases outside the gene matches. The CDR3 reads CASSLVPGQHLGYGYTF. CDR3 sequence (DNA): TGTGCCAGCAGTTTAGTCCCGGGACAGCACCTTGGGTATGGCTACACCTTC.

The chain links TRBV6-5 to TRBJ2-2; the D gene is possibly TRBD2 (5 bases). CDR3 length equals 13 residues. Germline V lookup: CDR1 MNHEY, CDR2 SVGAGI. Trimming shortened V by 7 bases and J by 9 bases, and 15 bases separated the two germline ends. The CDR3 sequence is CASTSSFNRELFF. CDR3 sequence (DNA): TGTGCCAGCACATCTAGCTTCAACCGGGAGCTGTTTTTT.

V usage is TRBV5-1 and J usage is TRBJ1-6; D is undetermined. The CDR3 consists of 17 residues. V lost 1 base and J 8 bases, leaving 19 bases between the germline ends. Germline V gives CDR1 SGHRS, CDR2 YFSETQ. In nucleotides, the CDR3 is TGCGCCAGCAGCTTGACGGGGTACGGTATGCTGTATTCACCCCTCCACTTT. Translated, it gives CASSLTGYGMLYSPLHF.

The CDR3 coding sequence is TGTGCCAGCAGTTTGACTAGCGGGAGGGACGAGCAGTACTTC. It codes for CASSLTSGRDEQYF. This chain uses TRBV27 with TRBJ2-7, with 14 bases identical to TRBD2. Trimming took 3 bases from V and 5 from J; bases not matched to a gene: 0. The CDR3 is 14 residues long. Germline-derived CDR1 and CDR2 are MNHEY and SMNVEV (reference sequence).